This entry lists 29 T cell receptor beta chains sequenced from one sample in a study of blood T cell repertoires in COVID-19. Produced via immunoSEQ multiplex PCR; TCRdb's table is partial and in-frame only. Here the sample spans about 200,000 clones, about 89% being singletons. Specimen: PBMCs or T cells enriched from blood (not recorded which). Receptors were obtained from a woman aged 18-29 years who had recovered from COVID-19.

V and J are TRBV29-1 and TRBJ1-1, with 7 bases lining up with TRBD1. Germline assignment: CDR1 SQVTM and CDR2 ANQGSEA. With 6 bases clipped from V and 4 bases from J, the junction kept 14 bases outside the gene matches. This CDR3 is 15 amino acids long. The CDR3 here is CSVDGDSTVGTEAFF. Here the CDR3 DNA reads TGCAGCGTGGATGGGGACAGTACCGTGGGCACTGAAGCTTTCTTT.

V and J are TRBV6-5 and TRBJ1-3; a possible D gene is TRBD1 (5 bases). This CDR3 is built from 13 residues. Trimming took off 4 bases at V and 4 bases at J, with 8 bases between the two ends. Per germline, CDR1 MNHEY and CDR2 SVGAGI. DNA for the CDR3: TGTGCCAGCAGTTTGGACACAGGAAACACCATATATTTT. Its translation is CASSLDTGNTIYF.

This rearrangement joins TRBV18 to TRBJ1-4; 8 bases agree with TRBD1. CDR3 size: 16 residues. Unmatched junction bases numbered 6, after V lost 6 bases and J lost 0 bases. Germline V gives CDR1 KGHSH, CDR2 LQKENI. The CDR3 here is CASSAQGAATNEKLFF. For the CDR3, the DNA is TGTGCCAGCTCGGCTCAGGGGGCGGCAACTAATGAAAAACTGTTTTTT.

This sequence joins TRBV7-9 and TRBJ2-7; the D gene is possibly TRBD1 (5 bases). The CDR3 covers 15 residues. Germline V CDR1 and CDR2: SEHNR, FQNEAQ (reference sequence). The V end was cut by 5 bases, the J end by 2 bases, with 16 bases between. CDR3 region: CASSQRSREPYEQYF. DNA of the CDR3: TGTGCCAGCAGCCAACGAAGCAGGGAACCCTACGAGCAGTACTTC. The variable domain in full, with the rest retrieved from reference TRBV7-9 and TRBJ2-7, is DTGVSQNPRHKITKRGQNVTFRCDPISEHNRLYWYRQTLGQGPEFLTYFQNEAQLEKSRLLSDRFSAERPKGSFSTLEIQRTEQGDSAMYLCASSQRSREPYEQYFGPGTRLTVT.

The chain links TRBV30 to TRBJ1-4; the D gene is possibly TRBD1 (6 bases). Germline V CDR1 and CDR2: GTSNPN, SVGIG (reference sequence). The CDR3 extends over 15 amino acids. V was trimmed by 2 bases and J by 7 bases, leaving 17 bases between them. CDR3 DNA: TGTGCCTGGAGTCTCTCTACAGGGAGGGGTGAAAAACTGTTTTTT. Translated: CAWSLSTGRGEKLFF.

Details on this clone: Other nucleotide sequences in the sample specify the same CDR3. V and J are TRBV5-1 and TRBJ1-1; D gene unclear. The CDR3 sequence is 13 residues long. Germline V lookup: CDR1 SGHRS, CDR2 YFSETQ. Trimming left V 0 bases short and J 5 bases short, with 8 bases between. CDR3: CASSLGGGTEAFF. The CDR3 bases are TGCGCCAGCAGCTTGGGGGGAGGGACTGAAGCTTTCTTT.

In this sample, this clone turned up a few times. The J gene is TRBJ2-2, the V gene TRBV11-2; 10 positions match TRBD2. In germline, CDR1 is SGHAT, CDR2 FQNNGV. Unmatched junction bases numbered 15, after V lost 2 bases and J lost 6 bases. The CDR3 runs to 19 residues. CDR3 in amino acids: CASSLWWHGLAGVAGELFF. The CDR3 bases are TGTGCCAGCAGCTTATGGTGGCACGGGCTAGCGGGGGTAGCCGGGGAGCTGTTTTTT.

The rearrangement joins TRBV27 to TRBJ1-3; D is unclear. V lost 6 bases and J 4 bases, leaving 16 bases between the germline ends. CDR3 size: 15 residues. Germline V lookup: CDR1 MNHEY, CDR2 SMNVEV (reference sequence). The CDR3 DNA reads TGTGCCAGCAGCCTGACTCCTTACGCAGGAAACACCATATATTTT. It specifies CASSLTPYAGNTIYF.

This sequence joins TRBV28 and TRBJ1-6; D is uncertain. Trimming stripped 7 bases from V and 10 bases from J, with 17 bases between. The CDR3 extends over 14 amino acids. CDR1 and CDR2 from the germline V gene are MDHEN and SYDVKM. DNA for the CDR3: TGTGCCAGCACCCGGATCAACCCGGGATCACCCCTCCACTTT. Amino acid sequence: CASTRINPGSPLHF.

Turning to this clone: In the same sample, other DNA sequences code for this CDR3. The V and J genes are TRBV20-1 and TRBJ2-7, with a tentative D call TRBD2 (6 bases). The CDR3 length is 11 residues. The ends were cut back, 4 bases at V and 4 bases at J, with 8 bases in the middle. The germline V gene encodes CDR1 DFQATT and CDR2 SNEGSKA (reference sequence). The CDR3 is CSATRGYEQYF. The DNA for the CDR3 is TGCAGTGCTACCCGGGGGTACGAGCAGTACTTC.

The CDR3 here is CASRDRGNQPQHF. CDR3 DNA sequence: TGTGCCAGTCGGGACAGGGGGAATCAGCCCCAGCATTTT. The chain uses TRBV19 and TRBJ1-5; TRBD1 aligns across 11 bases. The CDR3 length is 13 residues. V lost 8 bases and J lost 4; bases outside the gene matches: 1. Germline values: CDR1 LNHDA, CDR2 SQIVND (reference sequence).

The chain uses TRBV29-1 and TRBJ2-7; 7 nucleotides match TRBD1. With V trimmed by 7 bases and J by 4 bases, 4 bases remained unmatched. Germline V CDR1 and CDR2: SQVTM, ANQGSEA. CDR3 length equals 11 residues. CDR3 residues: CSAGTDYEQYF. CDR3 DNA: TGCAGCGCTGGGACAGATTACGAGCAGTACTTC.

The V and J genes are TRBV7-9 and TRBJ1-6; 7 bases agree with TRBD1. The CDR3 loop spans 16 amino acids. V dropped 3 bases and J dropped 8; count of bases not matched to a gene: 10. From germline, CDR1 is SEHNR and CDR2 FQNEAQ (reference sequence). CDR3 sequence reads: CASSLPRQGAHSPLHF. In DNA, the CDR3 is TGTGCCAGCAGCTTGCCCCGACAGGGAGCACATTCACCCCTCCACTTT.

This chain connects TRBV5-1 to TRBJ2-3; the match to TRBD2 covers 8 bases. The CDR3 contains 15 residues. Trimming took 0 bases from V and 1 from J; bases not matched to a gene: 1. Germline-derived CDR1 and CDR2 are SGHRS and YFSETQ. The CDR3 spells CASSLVGGGTDTQYF. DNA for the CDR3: TGCGCCAGCAGCTTGGTCGGGGGGGGCACAGATACGCAGTATTTT.

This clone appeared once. The CDR3 DNA sequence: TGTGCCACGGGACAGGACTACGAGCAGTACTTC. Amino acids: CATGQDYEQYF. The chain is built from TRBV2 and TRBJ2-7; 8 bases align to TRBD1. The CDR3 is 11 residues long. Trimming took 10 bases from V and 3 from J; bases not matched to a gene: 2. Germline CDR1 and CDR2: SNHLY and FYNNEI.

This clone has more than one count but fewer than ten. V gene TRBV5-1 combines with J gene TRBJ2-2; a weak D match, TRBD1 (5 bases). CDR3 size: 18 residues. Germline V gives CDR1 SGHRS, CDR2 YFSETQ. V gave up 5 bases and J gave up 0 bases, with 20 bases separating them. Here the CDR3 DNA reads TGCGCCAGCAGTTTGAGACAGCAATCCTATGCGAACACCGGGGAGCTGTTTTTT. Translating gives CASSLRQQSYANTGELFF.

The CDR3 DNA is TGTGCCAGCAGTTCGTTCCGACAGGATAATTCACCCCTCCACTTT. Translation gives CASSSFRQDNSPLHF. V usage is TRBV6-5 and J usage is TRBJ1-6; D possibly corresponds to TRBD1 (6 bases). Per the germline V gene, CDR1 is MNHEY and CDR2 is SVGAGI. CDR3 length: 15 amino acids. V lost 4 bases to trimming and J lost 5 bases, with 12 bases between them.

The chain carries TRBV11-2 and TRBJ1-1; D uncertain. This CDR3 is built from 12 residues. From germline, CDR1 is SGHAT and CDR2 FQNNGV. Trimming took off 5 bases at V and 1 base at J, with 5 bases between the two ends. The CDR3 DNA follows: TGTGCCAGCAGCGCGAGGAACACTGAAGCTTTCTTT. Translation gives CASSARNTEAFF.

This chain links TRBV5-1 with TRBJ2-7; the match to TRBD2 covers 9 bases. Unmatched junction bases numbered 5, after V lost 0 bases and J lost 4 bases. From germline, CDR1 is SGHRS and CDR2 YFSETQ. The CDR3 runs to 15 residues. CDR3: CASSLAASGVYEQYF. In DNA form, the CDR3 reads TGCGCCAGCAGCTTGGCTGCTAGCGGGGTTTACGAGCAGTACTTC. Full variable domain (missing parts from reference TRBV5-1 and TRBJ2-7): KAGVTQTPRYLIKTRGQQVTLSCSPISGHRSVSWYQQTPGQGLQFLFEYFSETQRNKGNFPGRFSGRQFSNSRSEMNVSTLELGDSALYLCASSLAASGVYEQYFGPGTRLTVT.

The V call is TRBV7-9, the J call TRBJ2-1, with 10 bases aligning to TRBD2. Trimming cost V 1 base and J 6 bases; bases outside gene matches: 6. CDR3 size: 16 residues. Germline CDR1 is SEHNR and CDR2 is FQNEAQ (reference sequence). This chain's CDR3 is CASSLGQRGGLNEQFF. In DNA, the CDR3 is TGTGCCAGCAGCTTAGGGCAGCGGGGGGGCCTCAATGAGCAGTTCTTC.

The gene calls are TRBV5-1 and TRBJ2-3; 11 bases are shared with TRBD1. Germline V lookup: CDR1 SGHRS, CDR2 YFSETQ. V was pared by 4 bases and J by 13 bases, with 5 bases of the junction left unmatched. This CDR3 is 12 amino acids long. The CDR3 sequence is CASSNGQGAEYF. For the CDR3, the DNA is TGCGCCAGCAGCAACGGACAGGGGGCGGAGTATTTT.

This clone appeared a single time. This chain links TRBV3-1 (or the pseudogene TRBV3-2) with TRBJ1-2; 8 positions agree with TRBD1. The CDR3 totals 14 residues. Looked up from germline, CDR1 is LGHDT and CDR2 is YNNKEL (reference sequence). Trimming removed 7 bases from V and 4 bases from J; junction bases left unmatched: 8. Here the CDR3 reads CASNQFGTGYGYTF. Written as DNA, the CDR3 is TGTGCCAGCAATCAATTCGGGACAGGCTATGGCTACACCTTC.

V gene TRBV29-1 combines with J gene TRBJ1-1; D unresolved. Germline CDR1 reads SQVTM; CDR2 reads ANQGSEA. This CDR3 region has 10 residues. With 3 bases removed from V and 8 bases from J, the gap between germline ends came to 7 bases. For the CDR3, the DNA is TGCAGCGTTGACAACAGAGAAGCTTTCTTT. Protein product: CSVDNREAFF.

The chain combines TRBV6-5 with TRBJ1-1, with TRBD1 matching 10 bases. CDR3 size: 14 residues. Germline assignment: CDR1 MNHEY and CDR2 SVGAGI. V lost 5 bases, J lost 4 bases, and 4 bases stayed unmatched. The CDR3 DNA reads TGTGCCAGCAGTAACCGGGACAGGGGCACTGAAGCTTTCTTT. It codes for CASSNRDRGTEAFF.

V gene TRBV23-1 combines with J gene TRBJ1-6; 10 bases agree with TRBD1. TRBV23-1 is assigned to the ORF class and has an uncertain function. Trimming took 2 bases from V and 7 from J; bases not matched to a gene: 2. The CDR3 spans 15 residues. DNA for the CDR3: TGCGCCAGCAGTCAAGGGGACAGGGGAAATTCACCCCTCCACTTT. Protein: CASSQGDRGNSPLHF.

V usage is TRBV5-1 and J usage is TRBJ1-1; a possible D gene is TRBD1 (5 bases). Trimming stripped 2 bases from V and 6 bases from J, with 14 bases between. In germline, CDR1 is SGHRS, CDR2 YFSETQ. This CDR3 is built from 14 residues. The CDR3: CASSFEGRGAEAFF. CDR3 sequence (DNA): TGCGCCAGCAGCTTCGAGGGGCGGGGAGCTGAAGCTTTCTTT.

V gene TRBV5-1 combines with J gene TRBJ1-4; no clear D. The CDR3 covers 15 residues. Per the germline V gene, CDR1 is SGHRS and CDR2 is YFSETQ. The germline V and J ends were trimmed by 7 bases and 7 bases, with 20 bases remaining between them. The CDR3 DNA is TGCGCCAGCGCCGGGAGGTGGGAGGCTTCTGAAAAACTGTTTTTT. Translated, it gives CASAGRWEASEKLFF.

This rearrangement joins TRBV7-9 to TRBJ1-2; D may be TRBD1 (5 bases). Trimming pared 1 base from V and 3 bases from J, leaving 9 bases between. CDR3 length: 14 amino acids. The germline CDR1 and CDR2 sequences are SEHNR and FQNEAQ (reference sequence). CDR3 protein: CASSLGGDYYGYTF. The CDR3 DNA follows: TGTGCCAGCAGCTTAGGAGGGGACTACTATGGCTACACCTTC.

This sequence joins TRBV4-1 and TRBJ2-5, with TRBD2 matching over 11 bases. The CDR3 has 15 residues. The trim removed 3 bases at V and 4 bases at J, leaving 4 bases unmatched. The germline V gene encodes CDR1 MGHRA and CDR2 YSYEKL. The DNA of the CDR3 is TGCGCCAGCAGCCATCCACTAGCGGGGGCAGAGACCCAGTACTTC. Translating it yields CASSHPLAGAETQYF.